This T cell receptor (beta chain) stems from a study of OX40 agonist ivuxolimab in advanced cancers. The CDR3 has 15 residues. Losses at the gene ends were 1 base for V and 1 base for J; bases not matched to a gene: 2. Per germline, CDR1 SGHNT and CDR2 YENEEA. TCRdb's table, derived via immunoSEQ multiplex PCR, lists solely in-frame clones and lacks some. Of about 79,000 clones listed, about 94% are singletons. Blood got drawn at baseline, again on cycle 4 day 1, and then on cycle 7 day 1. This chain connects TRBV11-3 to TRBJ2-7; 9 bases agree with TRBD2. The receptor comes from an adult with an advanced solid tumor such as melanoma, head and neck, liver or kidney cancer. The sequencing used CD4+ or CD8+ T cells sorted from blood, collected in a trial of the OX40 agonist ivuxolimab. The CDR3 nucleotides are TGTGCCAGCAGCTTAGGGACTAGCGCATCCTACGAGCAGTACTTC. It codes for CASSLGTSASYEQYF.